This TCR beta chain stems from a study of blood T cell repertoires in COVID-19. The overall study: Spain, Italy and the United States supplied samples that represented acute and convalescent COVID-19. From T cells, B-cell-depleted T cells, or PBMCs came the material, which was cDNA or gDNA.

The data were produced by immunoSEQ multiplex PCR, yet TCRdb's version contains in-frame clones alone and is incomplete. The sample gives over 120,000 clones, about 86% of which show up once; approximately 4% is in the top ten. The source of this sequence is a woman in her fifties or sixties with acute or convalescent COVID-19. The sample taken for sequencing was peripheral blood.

The CDR3 is CASSISSGTGWYEQYF. The DNA of the CDR3 is TGTGCCAGCAGCATAAGCTCCGGGACAGGGTGGTACGAGCAGTACTTC. The chain joins TRBV11-1 to TRBJ2-7, with 9 bases fitting TRBD1. Germline V gene data show CDR1 as SGHAT and CDR2 as FQDESV (reference sequence). This CDR3 has 16 amino acids. V gave up 5 bases and J gave up 4 bases; unmatched junction bases: 12.